This TCR beta chain was sequenced in a study of CD8 T cells in ankylosing spondylitis. This clonotype was found a few times. The antigen is undetermined. Study findings and constraints: Seemingly distinctive of ankylosing spondylitis blood was a TCR beta motif formed by eight highly homologous variants. Disease-associated clonotypes exhibited CD8+ identity and were relatively infrequent in peripheral blood. There were earlier reports of some motif variants in reactive arthritis synovial fluid and blood. Matched ankylosing spondylitis synovial fluid reportedly showed significant enrichment of disease-linked clones.

Generation of TCR beta libraries employed quantitative 5'-RACE incorporating molecular barcodes. MiXCR, run by TCRdb on the 5' RACE reads, gives a single entry per CDR3 protein. Of around 450,000 distinct CDR3 sequences listed, roughly a quarter are singletons. This CDR3 spans 14 amino acids. Germline CDR1 is DFQATT and CDR2 is SNEGSKA (reference sequence). V dropped 6 bases and J dropped 5; count of bases not matched to a gene: 10. The sequence came from a male donor with ankylosing spondylitis. Sequenced input: blood, either unsorted or a sorted T cell fraction (not recorded which). The V and J genes are TRBV20-1 and TRBJ2-1; 7 bases fit TRBD1. CDR3 amino acids: CSATRQGVHNEQFF. The CDR3 DNA reads TGCAGTGCCACGCGGCAGGGGGTTCACAATGAGCAGTTCTTC.